Below are 23 T cell receptor beta chains sequenced from a single sample in a study of T-cell reconstitution after alpha-beta-depleted transplantation in children (dated by TCRdb to between 2015 and 2016). Libraries were made using PCR. Instrument used: Illumina HiSeq 2500. To normalize quantification of the TCRbeta repertoire, the TCR libraries were built with molecular barcoding that relied on unique molecular identifiers. Using fastp at Q25 and MiXCR, TCRdb reprocessed the public reads and kept productive beta chains. All rows with the same CDR3 protein become a single entry with the most common DNA and genes. A total of about 500,000 distinct CDR3 sequences appear in this sample, approximately 32% of them only once. The ten largest clones take up around 2.4% of the sample. The sample consisted of PBMCs from the stem cell graft donor, taken from the stem cell graft. These receptors all come from a human donor who donated a stem cell graft to a child with aplastic anemia.

This clonotype showed up just a few times. The chain joins TRBV20-1 to TRBJ1-2; 8 nucleotides line up with TRBD1. The CDR3 extends over 14 amino acids. Unmatched junction bases numbered 7, after V lost 5 bases and J lost 2 bases. From germline, CDR1 is DFQATT and CDR2 SNEGSKA (reference sequence). CDR3 sequence (DNA): TGCAGTGCTTCGCGGACAGGGTGGAACTATGGCTACACCTTC. It is translated as CSASRTGWNYGYTF.

The CDR3 region is CASSLEGRMYSNQPQHF. The CDR3 region has the DNA TGTGCCAGCAGCCTGGAAGGACGGATGTATAGCAATCAGCCCCAGCATTTT. The chain links TRBV5-5 to TRBJ1-5; no clear D gene. Looked up from germline, CDR1 is SGHKS and CDR2 is YYEKEE (reference sequence). The CDR3 consists of 17 residues. Trimming left V 4 bases short and J 0 bases short, with 17 bases between.

The chain joins TRBV15 to TRBJ1-1, with 9 bases aligning to TRBD1. J lost 5 bases, V lost 3 bases, and 7 bases had no gene match. This CDR3 has 15 amino acids. In germline, CDR1 is LNHNV, CDR2 YYDKDF (reference sequence). DNA of the CDR3: TGTGCCACCAGCAGCAACAGGGGGCTGCGTACTGAAGCTTTCTTT. Protein sequence: CATSSNRGLRTEAFF.

J is TRBJ2-7 and V is TRBV19; a possible D gene is TRBD1 (5 bases). The CDR3 spans 15 residues. Germline CDR1 LNHDA, CDR2 SQIVND (reference sequence). Trimming pared 10 bases from V and 5 bases from J, leaving 24 bases between. The CDR3 sequence: CATGPRGVQGDEQYF. CDR3 in DNA: TGTGCCACCGGGCCCCGAGGAGTGCAAGGGGACGAGCAGTACTTC. Based on the CDR3 plus reference TRBV19 and TRBJ2-7, the full variable domain is DGGITQSPKYLFRKEGQNVTLSCEQNLNHDAMYWYRQDPGQGLRLIYYSQIVNDFQKGDIAEGYSVSREKKESFPLTVTSAQKNPTAFYLCATGPRGVQGDEQYFGPGTRLTVT.

This clonotype has only a few counts. The J gene is TRBJ2-7, the V gene TRBV12-5, with 7 bases matching TRBD1. CDR1 and CDR2 (germline): LGHNT, FRNRAP. V shed 2 bases, J shed 2 bases, and the junction held 9 bases outside the gene matches. The CDR3 runs 16 residues. The CDR3 sequence: CASGLTTGLGPYEQYF. As DNA, the CDR3 is TGTGCTAGTGGTTTGACGACAGGGCTTGGTCCCTACGAGCAGTACTTC.

The genes are TRBV11-2 and TRBJ2-2; 11 bases fit TRBD2. The ends lost 4 bases at V and 5 bases at J; junction bases unmatched: 12. The germline V gene has CDR1 SGHAT and CDR2 FQNNGV. The CDR3 covers 18 residues. This CDR3 is CASSWSLTSGRGTGELFF. CDR3 DNA: TGTGCCAGCAGCTGGAGTTTAACTAGCGGGAGAGGAACCGGGGAGCTGTTTTTT.

This clonotype has more than one count but fewer than ten. The V gene is TRBV27, the J gene TRBJ1-5; D unclear. This CDR3 comprises 13 residues. V was pared by 1 base and J by 2 bases, with 3 bases between. Germline V gives CDR1 MNHEY, CDR2 SMNVEV (reference sequence). CDR3 loop: CASSLLGNQPQHF. The CDR3, as DNA: TGTGCCAGCAGTTTATTAGGCAATCAGCCCCAGCATTTT.

The chain couples TRBV6-2 or TRBV6-3 to TRBJ1-1; tentatively, D is TRBD1 (5 bases). From germline, CDR1 is MNHEY and CDR2 SVGEGT. The CDR3 length is 14 residues. V lost 7 bases and J lost 3, with 15 bases in between. In DNA form, the CDR3 reads TGTGCCAGCACCCTTTGGGGGGAGGACACTGAAGCTTTCTTT. This gives the protein CASTLWGEDTEAFF.

This clonotype has more than one count but fewer than ten. The chain couples TRBV7-3 to TRBJ2-3, with a tentative D call TRBD2 (5 bases). Trimming cost V 5 bases and J 6 bases, with 12 bases left between them. CDR1 SGHTA and CDR2 FQGTGA come from the germline V gene. The CDR3 consists of 13 residues. CDR3 bases: TGTGCCAGCAGCCGCGATTCTAGCGATACGCAGTATTTT. It translates to CASSRDSSDTQYF.

This clonotype was observed a handful of times. The gene calls are TRBV5-1 and TRBJ2-5; 9 bases are a match to TRBD2. The CDR3 covers 17 residues. The V segment lost 1 base and the J segment 1 base; nucleotides outside the gene matches: 8. Germline CDR1 SGHRS, CDR2 YFSETQ. The DNA for the CDR3 is TGCGCCAGCAGCTTGCTTGCTAGCGGGACGATCCAAGAGACCCAGTACTTC. Translated, it gives CASSLLASGTIQETQYF. The entire variable domain, with the rest obtained from reference TRBV5-1 and TRBJ2-5, is as follows: KAGVTQTPRYLIKTRGQQVTLSCSPISGHRSVSWYQQTPGQGLQFLFEYFSETQRNKGNFPGRFSGRQFSNSRSEMNVSTLELGDSALYLCASSLLASGTIQETQYFGPGTRLLVL.

In this sample, this clonotype turned up a few times. This rearrangement joins TRBV29-1 to TRBJ1-1, with D possibly TRBD1 on 5 matching bases. The CDR3 is made up of 13 amino acids. CDR1 SQVTM and CDR2 ANQGSEA come from the germline V gene. The V gene lost 3 bases and the J gene lost 0 bases, with 8 bases spanning the gap. CDR3 sequence reads: CSVDWGMNTEAFF. The DNA of the CDR3 is TGCAGCGTTGATTGGGGCATGAACACTGAAGCTTTCTTT.

The table lists this clonotype with a few counts. The chain carries TRBV10-3 and TRBJ2-5, with 8 bases identical to TRBD2. The length of the CDR3 is 15 residues. The germline V gene encodes CDR1 ENHRY and CDR2 SYGVKD. The J segment lost 6 bases and the V segment lost 3 bases, leaving 9 bases of the junction unmatched. The CDR3 nucleotides are TGTGCCATCAGTGACCAGGGACTAGATCTTCAGACCCAGTACTTC. This encodes CAISDQGLDLQTQYF.

This clonotype was recorded a few times. The rearrangement links TRBV12-3 or TRBV12-4 to TRBJ1-5, with a weak D call TRBD1 (6 bases). With 5 bases removed from V and 7 bases from J, the gap between germline ends came to 15 bases. CDR3 size: 14 residues. This CDR3 reads CASSHLQGSQPQHF. The DNA of the CDR3 is TGTGCCAGCAGTCATCTCCAGGGGTCCCAGCCCCAGCATTTT.

The rearrangement uses TRBV7-6 and TRBJ2-1; 13 bases are a match to TRBD2. Germline CDR1 SGHVS, CDR2 FNYEAQ. The J segment lost 7 bases and the V segment lost 5 bases, leaving 11 bases of the junction unmatched. This CDR3 is built from 17 residues. In nucleotides, the CDR3 is TGTGCCAGCAGCCGACGCGGGGGACTAGCGGGAAATAATGAGCAGTTCTTC. As protein: CASSRRGGLAGNNEQFF.

This clonotype was recorded a few times. The chain couples TRBV20-1 to TRBJ2-5; D gene ambiguous. V gave up 8 bases and J gave up 2 bases, with 15 bases separating them. The CDR3 covers 13 residues. The germline V gene encodes CDR1 DFQATT and CDR2 SNEGSKA (reference sequence). The CDR3 region is CSSPRAPQETQYF. CDR3 in DNA: TGCAGTTCCCCCCGGGCGCCGCAAGAGACCCAGTACTTC.

The rearrangement joins TRBV7-2 to TRBJ2-1, with D possibly TRBD2 on 5 matching bases. Trimming left V 5 bases short and J 12 bases short, with 20 bases between. CDR3 size: 14 residues. Germline-derived CDR1 and CDR2 are SGHTA and FQGNSA. CDR3 sequence reads: CASSPPGVTMRQFF. The CDR3 DNA reads TGTGCCAGCAGCCCCCCCGGGGTTACAATGAGGCAGTTCTTC.

CDR3 in amino acids: CASSSDLQETQYF. The CDR3 DNA is TGCGCCAGCAGCTCGGACTTACAAGAGACCCAGTACTTC. The V gene is TRBV5-1, the J gene TRBJ2-5; a weak D match, TRBD2 (5 bases). V gave up 3 bases and J gave up 2 bases, with 8 bases separating them. The CDR3 loop spans 13 amino acids. Per germline, CDR1 SGHRS and CDR2 YFSETQ.

This rearrangement joins TRBV29-1 to TRBJ2-7; 7 bases map to TRBD1. The junction had 4 bases not matched to a gene; V was cut back by 1 base and J by 1 base. The germline V gene encodes CDR1 SQVTM and CDR2 ANQGSEA. This CDR3 is built from 14 residues. CDR3 loop: CSVEGDSGSYEQYF. As DNA, the CDR3 is TGCAGCGTTGAAGGGGACAGTGGGTCCTACGAGCAGTACTTC.

This rearrangement joins TRBV5-6 to TRBJ1-5; D is uncertain. The CDR3 extends over 14 amino acids. Per the germline V gene, CDR1 is SGHDT and CDR2 is YYEEEE. With 2 bases removed from V and 7 bases from J, the gap between germline ends came to 13 bases. CDR3 protein: CASSFRGLRQPQHF. CDR3 nucleotide sequence: TGTGCCAGCAGCTTCCGGGGATTGCGGCAGCCCCAGCATTTT.

A few counts support this clonotype. The chain employs TRBV20-1 and TRBJ1-1; D remains unclear. The CDR3 is made up of 13 amino acids. V lost 6 bases to trimming and J lost 0 bases, with 11 bases between them. The germline V gene has CDR1 DFQATT and CDR2 SNEGSKA (reference sequence). CDR3: CSARSAMNTEAFF. DNA for the CDR3: TGCAGTGCGAGGTCAGCCATGAACACTGAAGCTTTCTTT.

The CDR3 nucleotides are TGCAGTGCTCTCTCAACTACAACTGGAAACACCATATATTTT. Translating it yields CSALSTTTGNTIYF. The gene calls are TRBV20-1 and TRBJ1-3; D ambiguous. Germline V gives CDR1 DFQATT, CDR2 SNEGSKA (reference sequence). V shed 5 bases and J shed 2 bases, with 13 bases lying between them. The CDR3 totals 14 residues.

The sample holds a few counts of this clonotype. The chain uses TRBV18 and TRBJ1-5, with 9 bases identical to TRBD1. V lost 5 bases to trimming and J lost 5 bases; unmatched junction nucleotides: 4. There are 14 residues in the CDR3. CDR1 is KGHSH, CDR2 LQKENI, per germline. Here the CDR3 DNA reads TGTGCCAGCTCAAGGGACAGGGCTGATCAGCCCCAGCATTTT. It codes for CASSRDRADQPQHF.

The rearrangement links TRBV5-1 to TRBJ2-1; D is unresolved. The CDR3 runs 12 residues. Deletions cut 5 bases from V and 3 bases from J, with 6 bases between. Germline V gives CDR1 SGHRS, CDR2 YFSETQ. CDR3 sequence: CASRTNYNEQFF. CDR3 sequence (DNA): TGCGCCAGCAGGACAAACTACAATGAGCAGTTCTTC.